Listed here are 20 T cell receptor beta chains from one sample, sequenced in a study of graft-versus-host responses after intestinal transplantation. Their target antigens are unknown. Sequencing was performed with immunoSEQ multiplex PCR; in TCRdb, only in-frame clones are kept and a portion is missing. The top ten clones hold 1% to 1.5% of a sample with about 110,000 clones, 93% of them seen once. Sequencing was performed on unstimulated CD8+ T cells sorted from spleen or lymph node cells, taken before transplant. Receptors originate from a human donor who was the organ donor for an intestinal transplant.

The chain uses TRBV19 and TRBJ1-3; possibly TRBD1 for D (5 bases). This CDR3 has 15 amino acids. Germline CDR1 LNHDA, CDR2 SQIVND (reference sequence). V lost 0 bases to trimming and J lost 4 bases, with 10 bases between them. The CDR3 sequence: CASSIDLGDGNTIYF. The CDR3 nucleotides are TGTGCCAGTAGTATAGATCTCGGGGACGGAAACACCATATATTTT.

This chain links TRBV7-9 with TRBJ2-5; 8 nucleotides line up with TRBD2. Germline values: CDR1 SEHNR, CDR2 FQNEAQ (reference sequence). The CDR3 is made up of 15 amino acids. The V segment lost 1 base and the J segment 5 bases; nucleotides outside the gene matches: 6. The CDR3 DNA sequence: TGTGCCAGCAGCTTAGATCACCGGGAGGGGGAGACCCAGTACTTC. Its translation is CASSLDHREGETQYF.

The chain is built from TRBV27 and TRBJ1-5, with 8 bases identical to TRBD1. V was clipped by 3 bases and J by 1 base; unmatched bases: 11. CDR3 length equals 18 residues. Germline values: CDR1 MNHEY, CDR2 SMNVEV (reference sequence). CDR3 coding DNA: TGTGCCAGCAGTTTCTCGGGATACAGGGGGAGAAGCAATCAGCCCCAGCATTTT. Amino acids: CASSFSGYRGRSNQPQHF.

CDR3 loop: CATNPGQGWQPQHF. Here the CDR3 DNA reads TGTGCCACCAACCCAGGGCAGGGTTGGCAGCCCCAGCATTTT. The chain joins TRBV6-5 to TRBJ1-5, with TRBD1 as a possible D gene (5 bases). The CDR3 spans 14 residues. CDR1 and CDR2 from the germline V gene are MNHEY and SVGAGI. Trimming removed 10 bases from V and 7 bases from J, with 20 bases in between.

DNA for the CDR3: TGTGCCAGCAGCTTGGCGGGGGCGATTTACGAGCAGTACTTC. Amino acids: CASSLAGAIYEQYF. This chain connects TRBV5-5 to TRBJ2-7, with D perhaps TRBD1 or TRBD2 (6 bases each). Germline values: CDR1 SGHKS, CDR2 YYEKEE (reference sequence). V was cut by 0 bases and J by 4 bases, with 11 bases left in between. CDR3 size: 14 residues.

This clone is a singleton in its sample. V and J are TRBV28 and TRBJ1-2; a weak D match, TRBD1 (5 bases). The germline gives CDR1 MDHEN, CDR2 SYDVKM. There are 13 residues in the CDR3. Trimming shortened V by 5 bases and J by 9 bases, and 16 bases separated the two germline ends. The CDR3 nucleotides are TGTGCCAGCAGTGTTAGGGACGACCTTAGCTACACCTTC. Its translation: CASSVRDDLSYTF.

CDR3 coding DNA: TGTGCCTGTTCGGGACAGTACACCGGGGAGCTGTTTTTT. This encodes CACSGQYTGELFF. The V and J genes are TRBV6-6 and TRBJ2-2, with TRBD1 matching 7 bases. Germline V gene sequence: CDR1 MNHNY, CDR2 SVGAGI (reference sequence). This CDR3 has 13 residues. Trimming took 11 bases from V and 3 from J; bases not matched to a gene: 6.

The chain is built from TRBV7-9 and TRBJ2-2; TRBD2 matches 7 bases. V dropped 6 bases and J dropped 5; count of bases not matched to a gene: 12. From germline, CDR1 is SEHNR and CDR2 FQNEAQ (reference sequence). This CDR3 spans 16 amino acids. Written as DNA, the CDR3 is TGTGCCAGCAGTCTAAGCCGACTAGCACGGACCGGGGAGCTGTTTTTT. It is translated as CASSLSRLARTGELFF.

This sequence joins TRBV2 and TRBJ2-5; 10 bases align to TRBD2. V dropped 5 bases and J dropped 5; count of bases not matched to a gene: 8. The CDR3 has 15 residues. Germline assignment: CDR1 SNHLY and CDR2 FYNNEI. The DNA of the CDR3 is TGTGCCAGCAGTCCTCTAGCGGGAGACGTCGAGACCCAGTACTTC. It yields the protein CASSPLAGDVETQYF.

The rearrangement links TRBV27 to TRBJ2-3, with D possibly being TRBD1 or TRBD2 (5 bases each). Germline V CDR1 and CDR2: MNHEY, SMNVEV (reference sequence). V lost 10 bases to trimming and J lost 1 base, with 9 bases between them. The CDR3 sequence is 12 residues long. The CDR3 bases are TGTGCCACAGGGACCCGCACAGATACGCAGTATTTT. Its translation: CATGTRTDTQYF.

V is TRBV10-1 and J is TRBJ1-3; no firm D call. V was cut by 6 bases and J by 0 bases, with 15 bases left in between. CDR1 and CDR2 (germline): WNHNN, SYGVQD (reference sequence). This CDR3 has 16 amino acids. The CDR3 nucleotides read TGCGCCAGCAGCTCAAACGACGGGCTCTCTGGAAACACCATATATTTT. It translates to CASSSNDGLSGNTIYF.

CDR3 coding DNA: TGTGCCAGCAGTATCGGACAGGCCCCTGGAAACACCATATATTTT. It codes for CASSIGQAPGNTIYF. The chain joins TRBV5-6 to TRBJ1-3, with TRBD1 matching over 7 bases. CDR1 and CDR2 from the germline V gene are SGHDT and YYEEEE. The CDR3 is made up of 15 amino acids. V shed 5 bases and J 2 bases; nucleotides not matched to a gene: 7.

Here the CDR3 DNA reads TGCGCCAGCAGCCCCAGGGAGGGGAGGGACACCGGGGAGCTGTTTTTT. It translates to CASSPREGRDTGELFF. V is TRBV4-3 and J is TRBJ2-2, with 7 bases identical to TRBD2. Looked up from germline, CDR1 is LGHNA and CDR2 is YSLEER. The CDR3 covers 16 residues. V was clipped by 4 bases and J by 3 bases; unmatched bases: 8.

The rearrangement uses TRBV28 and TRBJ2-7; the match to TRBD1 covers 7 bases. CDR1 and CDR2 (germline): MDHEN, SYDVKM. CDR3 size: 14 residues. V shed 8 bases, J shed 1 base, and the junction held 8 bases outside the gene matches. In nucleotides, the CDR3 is TGTGCCAGCGGCTTCGGACAGGAGTCCTACGAGCAGTACTTC. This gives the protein CASGFGQESYEQYF.

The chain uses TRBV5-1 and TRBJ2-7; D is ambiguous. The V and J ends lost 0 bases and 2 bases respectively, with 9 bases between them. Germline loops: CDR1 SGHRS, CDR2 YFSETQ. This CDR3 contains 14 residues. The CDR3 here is CASSLGYGPYEQYF. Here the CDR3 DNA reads TGCGCCAGCAGCTTGGGGTATGGGCCCTACGAGCAGTACTTC.

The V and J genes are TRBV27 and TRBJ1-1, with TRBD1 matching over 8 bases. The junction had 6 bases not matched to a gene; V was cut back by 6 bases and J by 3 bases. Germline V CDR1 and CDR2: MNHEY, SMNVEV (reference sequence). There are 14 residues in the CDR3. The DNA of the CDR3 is TGTGCCAGCAGCCTTGACAGGGGATACACTGAAGCTTTCTTT. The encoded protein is CASSLDRGYTEAFF.

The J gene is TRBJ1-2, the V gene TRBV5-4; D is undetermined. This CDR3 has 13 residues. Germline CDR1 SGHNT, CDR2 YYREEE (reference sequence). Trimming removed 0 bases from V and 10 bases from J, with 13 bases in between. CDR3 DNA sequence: TGTGCCAGCAGCTTGGCTGGTCGGGAGAACTACACCTTC. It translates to CASSLAGRENYTF.

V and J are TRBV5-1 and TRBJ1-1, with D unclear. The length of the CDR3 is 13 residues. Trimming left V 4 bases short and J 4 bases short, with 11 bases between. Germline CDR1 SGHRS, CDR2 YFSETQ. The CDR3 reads CASSGGLGTEAFF. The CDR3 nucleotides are TGCGCCAGCAGCGGAGGGTTGGGCACTGAAGCTTTCTTT.

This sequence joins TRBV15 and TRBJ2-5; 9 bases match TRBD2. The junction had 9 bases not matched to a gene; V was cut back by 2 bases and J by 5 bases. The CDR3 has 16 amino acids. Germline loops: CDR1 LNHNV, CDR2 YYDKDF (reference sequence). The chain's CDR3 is CATSRLVLAGFETQYF. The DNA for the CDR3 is TGTGCCACCAGCAGATTAGTGCTAGCGGGATTTGAGACCCAGTACTTC.

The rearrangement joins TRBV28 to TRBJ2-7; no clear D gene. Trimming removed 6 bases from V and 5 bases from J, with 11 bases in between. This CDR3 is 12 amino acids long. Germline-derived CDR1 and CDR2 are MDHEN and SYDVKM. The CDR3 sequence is CASSGWSNEQYF. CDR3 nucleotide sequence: TGTGCCAGCAGCGGGTGGTCAAACGAGCAGTACTTC.